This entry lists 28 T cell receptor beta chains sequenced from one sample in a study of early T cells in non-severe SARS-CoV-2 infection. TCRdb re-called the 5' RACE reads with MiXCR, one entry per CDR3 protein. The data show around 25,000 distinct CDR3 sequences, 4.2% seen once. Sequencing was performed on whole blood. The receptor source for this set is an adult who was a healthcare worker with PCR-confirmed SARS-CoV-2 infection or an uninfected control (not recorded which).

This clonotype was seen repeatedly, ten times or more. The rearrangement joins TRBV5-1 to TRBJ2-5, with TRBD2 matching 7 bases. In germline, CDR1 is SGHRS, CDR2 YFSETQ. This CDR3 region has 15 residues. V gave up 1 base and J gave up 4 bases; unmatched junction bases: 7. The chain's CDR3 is CASSLQRGGRETQYF. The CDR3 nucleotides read TGCGCCAGCAGCTTGCAGCGGGGCGGGAGAGAGACCCAGTACTTC.

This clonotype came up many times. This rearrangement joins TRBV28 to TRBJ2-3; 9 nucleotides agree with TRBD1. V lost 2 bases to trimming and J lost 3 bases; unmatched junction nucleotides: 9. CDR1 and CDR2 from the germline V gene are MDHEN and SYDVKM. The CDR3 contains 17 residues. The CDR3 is CASSLPVGTGNTDTQYF. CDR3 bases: TGTGCCAGCAGTTTACCGGTCGGGACAGGGAATACAGATACGCAGTATTTT.

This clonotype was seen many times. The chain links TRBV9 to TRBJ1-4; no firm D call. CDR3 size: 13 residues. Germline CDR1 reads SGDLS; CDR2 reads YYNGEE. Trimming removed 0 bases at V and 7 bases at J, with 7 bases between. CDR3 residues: CASSVGITEKLFF. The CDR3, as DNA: TGTGCCAGCAGCGTAGGCATTACTGAAAAACTGTTTTTT.

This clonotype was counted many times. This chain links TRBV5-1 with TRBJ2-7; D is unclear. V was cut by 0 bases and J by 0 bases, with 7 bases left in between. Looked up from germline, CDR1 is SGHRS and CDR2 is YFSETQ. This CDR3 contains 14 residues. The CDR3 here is CASSLGGYSYEQYF. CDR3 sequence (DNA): TGCGCCAGCAGCTTGGGCGGCTACTCCTACGAGCAGTACTTC.

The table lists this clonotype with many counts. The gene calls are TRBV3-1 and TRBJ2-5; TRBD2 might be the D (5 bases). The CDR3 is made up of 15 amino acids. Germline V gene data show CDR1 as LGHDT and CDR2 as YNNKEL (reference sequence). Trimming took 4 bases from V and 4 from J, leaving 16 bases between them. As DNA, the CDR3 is TGTGCCAGCAGCCCCCCCGAAGCGGAATCAGAGACCCAGTACTTC. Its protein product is CASSPPEAESETQYF.

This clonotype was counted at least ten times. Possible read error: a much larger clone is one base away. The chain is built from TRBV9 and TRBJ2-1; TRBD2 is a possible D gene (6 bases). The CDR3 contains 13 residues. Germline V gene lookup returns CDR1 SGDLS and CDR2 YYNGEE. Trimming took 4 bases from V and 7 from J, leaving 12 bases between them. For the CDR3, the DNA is TGTGCCAGCAGCTGGGGACTCTCTAATGAGCAGTTCTTC. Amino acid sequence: CASSWGLSNEQFF.

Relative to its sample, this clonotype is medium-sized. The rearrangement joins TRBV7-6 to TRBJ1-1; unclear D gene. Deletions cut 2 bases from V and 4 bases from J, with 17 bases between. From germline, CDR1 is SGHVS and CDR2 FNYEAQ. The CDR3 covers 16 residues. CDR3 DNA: TGTGCCAGCAGCTTACTGGCATCGGATGGGAGCACTGAAGCTTTCTTT. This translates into CASSLLASDGSTEAFF.

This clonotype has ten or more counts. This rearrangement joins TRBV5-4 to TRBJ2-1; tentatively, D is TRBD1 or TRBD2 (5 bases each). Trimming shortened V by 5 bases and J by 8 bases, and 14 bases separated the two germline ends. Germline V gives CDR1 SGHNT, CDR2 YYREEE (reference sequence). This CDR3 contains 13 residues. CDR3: CASRKERGHEQFF. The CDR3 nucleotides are TGTGCCAGCAGAAAAGAACGGGGACATGAGCAGTTCTTC.

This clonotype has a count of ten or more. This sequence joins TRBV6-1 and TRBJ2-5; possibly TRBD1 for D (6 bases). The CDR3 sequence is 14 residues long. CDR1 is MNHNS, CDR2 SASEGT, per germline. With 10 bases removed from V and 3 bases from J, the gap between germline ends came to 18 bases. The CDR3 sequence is CATWASDRKETQYF. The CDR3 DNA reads TGTGCCACTTGGGCCTCAGACAGGAAAGAGACCCAGTACTTC.

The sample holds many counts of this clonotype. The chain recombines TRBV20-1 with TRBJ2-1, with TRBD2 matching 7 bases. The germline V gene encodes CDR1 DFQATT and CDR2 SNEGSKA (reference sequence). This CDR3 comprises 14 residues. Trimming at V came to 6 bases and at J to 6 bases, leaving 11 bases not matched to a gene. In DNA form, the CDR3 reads TGCAGTGCCCGTAGGGGCGGGAGTATCAATGAGCAGTTCTTC. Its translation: CSARRGGSINEQFF.

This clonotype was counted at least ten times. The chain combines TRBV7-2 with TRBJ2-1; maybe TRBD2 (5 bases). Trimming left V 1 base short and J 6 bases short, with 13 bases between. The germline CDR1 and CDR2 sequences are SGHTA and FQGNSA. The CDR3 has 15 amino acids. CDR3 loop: CASSLDLARSNEQFF. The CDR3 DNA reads TGTGCCAGCAGCTTAGACCTAGCTCGGTCCAATGAGCAGTTCTTC. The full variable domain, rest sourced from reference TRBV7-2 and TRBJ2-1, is GAGVSQSPSNKVTEKGKDVELRCDPISGHTALYWYRQSLGQGLEFLIYFQGNSAPDKSGLPSDRFSAERTGGSVSTLTIQRTQQEDSAVYLCASSLDLARSNEQFFGPGTRLTVL.

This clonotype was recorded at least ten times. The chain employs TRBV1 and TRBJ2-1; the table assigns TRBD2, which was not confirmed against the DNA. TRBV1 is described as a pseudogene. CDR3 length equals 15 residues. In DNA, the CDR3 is TGCACCAGCAGCCCCCGGACTAGCGGGAGGGATGAGCAGTTCTTC. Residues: CTSSPRTSGRDEQFF.

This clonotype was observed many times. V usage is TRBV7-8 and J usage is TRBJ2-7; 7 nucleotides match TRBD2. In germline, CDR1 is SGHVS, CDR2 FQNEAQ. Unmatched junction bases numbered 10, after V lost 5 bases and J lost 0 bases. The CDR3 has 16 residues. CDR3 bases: TGTGCCAGCAGCCCCCAGCCCCGGGACTACTCCTACGAGCAGTACTTC. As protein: CASSPQPRDYSYEQYF.

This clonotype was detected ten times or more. The CDR3 loop is CASSPRTDLNQPQHF. The DNA of the CDR3 is TGTGCCAGCAGCCCCCGGACAGATCTAAATCAGCCCCAGCATTTT. The rearrangement links TRBV12-3 or TRBV12-4 to TRBJ1-5; D possibly corresponds to TRBD1 (6 bases). This CDR3 contains 15 residues. Between the trimmed V and J ends, which lost 6 bases and 4 bases, there was a span of 16 bases.

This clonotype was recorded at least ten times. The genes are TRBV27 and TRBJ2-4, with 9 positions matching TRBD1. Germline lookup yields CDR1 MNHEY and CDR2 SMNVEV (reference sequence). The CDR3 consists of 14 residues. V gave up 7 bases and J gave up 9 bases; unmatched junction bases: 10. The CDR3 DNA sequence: TGTGCCAGCACCCGTGGGACAGGGCAAGGCATTCAGTACTTC. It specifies CASTRGTGQGIQYF.

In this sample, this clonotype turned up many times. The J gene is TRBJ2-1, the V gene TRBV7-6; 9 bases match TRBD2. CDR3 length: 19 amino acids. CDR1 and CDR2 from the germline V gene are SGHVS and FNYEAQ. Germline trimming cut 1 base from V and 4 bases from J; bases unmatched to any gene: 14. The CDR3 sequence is CASSLEEGREGGNYNEQFF. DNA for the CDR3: TGTGCCAGCAGCTTAGAAGAGGGGCGGGAGGGCGGAAATTACAATGAGCAGTTCTTC. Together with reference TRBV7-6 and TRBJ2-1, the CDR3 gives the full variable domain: GAGVSQSPRYKVTKRGQDVALRCDPISGHVSLYWYRQALGQGPEFLTYFNYEAQQDKSGLPNDRFSAERPEGSISTLTIQRTEQRDSAMYRCASSLEEGREGGNYNEQFFGPGTRLTVL.

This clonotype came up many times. This CDR3 reads CASSYLDREETQYF. DNA for the CDR3: TGTGCCAGCAGTTACTTGGACAGAGAAGAGACCCAGTACTTC. The chain is built from TRBV6-5 and TRBJ2-5; tentatively, D is TRBD1 (6 bases). This CDR3 contains 14 residues. With 1 base removed from V and 3 bases from J, the gap between germline ends came to 9 bases. Germline CDR1 MNHEY, CDR2 SVGAGI.

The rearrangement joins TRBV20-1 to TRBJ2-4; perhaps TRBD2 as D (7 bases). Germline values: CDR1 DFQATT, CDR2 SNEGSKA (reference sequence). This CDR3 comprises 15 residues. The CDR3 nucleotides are TGCGCTTATAGGGGGGGTGGTGGAGCCAAAAACATTCAGTACTTC. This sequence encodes CAYRGGGGAKNIQYF.

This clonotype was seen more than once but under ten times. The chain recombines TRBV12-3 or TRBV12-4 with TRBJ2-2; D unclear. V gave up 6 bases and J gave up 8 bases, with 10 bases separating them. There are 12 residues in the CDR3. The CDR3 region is CASSPRWGELFF. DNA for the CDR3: TGTGCCAGCAGCCCACGGTGGGGGGAGCTGTTTTTT.

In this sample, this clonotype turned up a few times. CDR3 in DNA: TGTGCCAGCAGACTAGGCGGGGGCGAGCAGTTCTTC. The encoded protein is CASRLGGGEQFF. The genes are TRBV28 and TRBJ2-1; D is possibly TRBD2 (7 bases). V was trimmed by 6 bases and J by 10 bases, leaving 13 bases between them. This CDR3 has 12 residues. Germline V gene lookup returns CDR1 MDHEN and CDR2 SYDVKM.

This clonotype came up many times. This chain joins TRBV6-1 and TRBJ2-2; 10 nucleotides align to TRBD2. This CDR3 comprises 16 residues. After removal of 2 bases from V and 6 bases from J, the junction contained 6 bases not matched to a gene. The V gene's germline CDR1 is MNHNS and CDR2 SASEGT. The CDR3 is CASSEYLAGVSGELFF. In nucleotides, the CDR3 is TGTGCCAGCAGTGAATACCTAGCGGGAGTTTCCGGGGAGCTGTTTTTT.

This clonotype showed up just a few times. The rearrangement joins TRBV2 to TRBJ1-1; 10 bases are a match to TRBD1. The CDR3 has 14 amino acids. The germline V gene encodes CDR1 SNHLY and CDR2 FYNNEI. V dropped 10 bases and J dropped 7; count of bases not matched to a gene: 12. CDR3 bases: TGTGCCACCCAGGGACAGGGGCGGTCAGTTGAAGCTTTCTTT. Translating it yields CATQGQGRSVEAFF.

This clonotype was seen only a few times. Here the CDR3 DNA reads TGTGCCAGCAGCTTAGGGACGGTCACAGATACGCAGTATTTT. It encodes CASSLGTVTDTQYF. V is TRBV11-2 and J is TRBJ2-3; D call uncertain. The CDR3 runs to 14 residues. V was clipped by 1 base and J by 2 bases, with 7 bases between them. Germline V gene lookup returns CDR1 SGHAT and CDR2 FQNNGV.

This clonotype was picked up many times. CDR3 nucleotide sequence: TGTGCCAGCAGCAAAGGTTGGGAGTCGGAGCAGTTCTTC. Translation gives CASSKGWESEQFF. The V and J genes are TRBV21-1 and TRBJ2-1; the D call TRBD2 from the table was never checked on the DNA. TRBV21-1 is an annotated pseudogene. CDR3 length: 13 amino acids.

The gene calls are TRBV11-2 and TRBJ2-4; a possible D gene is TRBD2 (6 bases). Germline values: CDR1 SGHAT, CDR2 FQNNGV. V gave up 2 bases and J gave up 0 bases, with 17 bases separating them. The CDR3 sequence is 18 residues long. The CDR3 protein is CASSLYVGTGVAKNIQYF. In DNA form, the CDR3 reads TGTGCCAGCAGCTTATATGTTGGGACGGGGGTAGCCAAAAACATTCAGTACTTC.

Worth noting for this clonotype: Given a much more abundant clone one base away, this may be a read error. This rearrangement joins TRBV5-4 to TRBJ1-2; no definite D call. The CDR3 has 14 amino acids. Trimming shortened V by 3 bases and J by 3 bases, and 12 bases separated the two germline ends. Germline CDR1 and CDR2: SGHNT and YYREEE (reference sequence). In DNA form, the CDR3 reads TGTGCCAGCAGCTCGGATGAGTGGGACTATGGCTACACCTTC. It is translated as CASSSDEWDYGYTF.

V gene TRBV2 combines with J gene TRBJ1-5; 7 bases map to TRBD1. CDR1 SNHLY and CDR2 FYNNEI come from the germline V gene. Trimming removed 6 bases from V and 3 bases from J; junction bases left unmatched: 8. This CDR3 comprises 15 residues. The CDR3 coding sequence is TGTGCCAGCAGCGAGAGGACAGGAGTCAATCAGCCCCAGCATTTT. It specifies CASSERTGVNQPQHF.

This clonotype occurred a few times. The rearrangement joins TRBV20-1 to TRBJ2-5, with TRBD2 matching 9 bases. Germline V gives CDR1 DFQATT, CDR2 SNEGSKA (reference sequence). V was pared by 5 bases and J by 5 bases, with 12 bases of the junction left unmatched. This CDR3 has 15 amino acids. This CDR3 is CSALNPSGNLETQYF. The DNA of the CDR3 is TGCAGTGCTCTTAACCCTAGCGGGAACTTGGAGACCCAGTACTTC.